This is a list of T cell receptor beta chains from one sample in a study of human T cells and chemical hapten exposure. A single record per CDR3 protein comes from TCRdb applying MiXCR to the RACE reads. The sample yields about 82,000 distinct CDR3 sequences, 6.6% seen once. This material consisted of whole blood, taken in connection with sensitization to the hapten diphenylcyclopropenone (DPC). The receptors originated from a woman aged 25 to 45 with alopecia areata. Some clones in this sample may be carry-over from other donors' samples. Each CDR3 is given with its conserved first and last residue. D genes are given only for firm matches. Clone size is shown for a subset of rows, as once, few, many or a class of expanded clone.

clone_size: -; v_call: TRBV7-3; d_call: TRBD2; j_call: TRBJ2-2; cdr3_nt: TGTGCCAGCAGCTTAATTAGCGGGCAAATAAACACCGGGGAGCTGTTTTTT; cdr3_aa: CASSLISGQINTGELFF
clone_size: -; v_call: TRBV5-1; d_call: -; j_call: TRBJ1-2; cdr3_nt: TGCGCCAGCAGCTTGGATAACTATGGCTACACCTTC; cdr3_aa: CASSLDNYGYTF
clone_size: many; v_call: TRBV7-2; d_call: TRBD2; j_call: TRBJ2-3; cdr3_nt: TGTGCCAGCAGCTTCGTAGCGGGGTTCGACACAGATACGCAGTATTTT; cdr3_aa: CASSFVAGFDTDTQYF
clone_size: few; v_call: TRBV19; d_call: -; j_call: TRBJ2-5; cdr3_nt: TGTGCCAGTAACCCGGGACAAGAAGAGACCCAGTACTTC; cdr3_aa: CASNPGQEETQYF
clone_size: many; v_call: TRBV13; d_call: TRBD1; j_call: TRBJ1-3; cdr3_nt: TGTGCCAGCAGCGCTAGTCCCGGGACAGGGCTCGAGAACACCATATATTTT; cdr3_aa: CASSASPGTGLENTIYF
clone_size: -; v_call: TRBV5-1; d_call: TRBD1; j_call: TRBJ2-2; cdr3_nt: TGCGCCAGCAGTGGACAGGGACTTCACCGGGAGCTGTTTTTT; cdr3_aa: CASSGQGLHRELFF
clone_size: few; v_call: TRBV2; d_call: -; j_call: TRBJ1-1; cdr3_nt: TGTGCCAGCAGCGAGACAGGGAACACTGAAGCTTTCTTT; cdr3_aa: CASSETGNTEAFF
clone_size: many; v_call: TRBV5-1; d_call: TRBD2; j_call: TRBJ2-5; cdr3_nt: TGCGCCAGCAAGGGGATACTAGCGGGGGAGTACCAAGAGACCCAGTACTTC; cdr3_aa: CASKGILAGEYQETQYF
clone_size: -; v_call: TRBV20-1; d_call: -; j_call: TRBJ2-7; cdr3_nt: TGCAGTGCCCGCGTGGAGAACCCCTACGAGCAGTACTTC; cdr3_aa: CSARVENPYEQYF
clone_size: many; v_call: TRBV3-1; d_call: -; j_call: TRBJ1-2; cdr3_nt: TGTGCCAGCAGCCAGGACACAGGCTGGGTGGGCTACACCTTC; cdr3_aa: CASSQDTGWVGYTF
clone_size: -; v_call: TRBV12-3/TRBV12-4; d_call: TRBD1; j_call: TRBJ2-1; cdr3_nt: TGTGCCAGCAGACGTTCCGGGACAGCGAATGAGCAGTTCTTC; cdr3_aa: CASRRSGTANEQFF
clone_size: -; v_call: TRBV5-6; d_call: -; j_call: TRBJ1-2; cdr3_nt: TGTGCCAGCAGCTTGGACAGGCGTCGCGACTATGGCTACACCTTC; cdr3_aa: CASSLDRRRDYGYTF
clone_size: many; v_call: TRBV7-2; d_call: TRBD1; j_call: TRBJ1-2; cdr3_nt: TGTGCCAGTGGACAGGGGGCCTATGGCTACACCTTC; cdr3_aa: CASGQGAYGYTF
clone_size: -; v_call: TRBV7-9; d_call: -; j_call: TRBJ2-3; cdr3_nt: TGTGCCAGCAGCTTCACAGGTTTCACAGATACGCAGTATTTT; cdr3_aa: CASSFTGFTDTQYF
clone_size: few; v_call: TRBV7-2; d_call: TRBD1; j_call: TRBJ2-3; cdr3_nt: TGTGCCAGCAGCCCGATAGGAAGGGCGGTTGGGCAGGGGGCCCGCGATACGCAGTATTTT; cdr3_aa: CASSPIGRAVGQGARDTQYF
clone_size: few; v_call: TRBV11-2; d_call: TRBD2; j_call: TRBJ2-3; cdr3_nt: TGTGCCAGCAGCTTAGGGAGACTAGCGGGGACCCCCGACGGGGGCACAGATACGCAGTATTTT; cdr3_aa: CASSLGRLAGTPDGGTDTQYF
clone_size: many; v_call: TRBV12-3/TRBV12-4; d_call: TRBD1; j_call: TRBJ2-5; cdr3_nt: TGTGCCAGCAGTTCACGACAGGGGGGGGAGACCCAGTACTTC; cdr3_aa: CASSSRQGGETQYF
clone_size: many; v_call: TRBV5-6; d_call: -; j_call: TRBJ1-1; cdr3_nt: TGTGCCAGCAGCCCCGACCGGGCGAATGAAGCTTTCTTT; cdr3_aa: CASSPDRANEAFF
clone_size: few; v_call: TRBV6-5; d_call: -; j_call: TRBJ1-6; cdr3_nt: TGTGCCAGCAGTTTAGCCCGGGACGTTAATTCACCCCTCCACTTT; cdr3_aa: CASSLARDVNSPLHF
clone_size: many; v_call: TRBV29-1; d_call: TRBD2; j_call: TRBJ2-2; cdr3_nt: TGCAGCGTTGACCGTAGCGGGGGGGCCTCCGGCGGGGAGCTGTTTTTT; cdr3_aa: CSVDRSGGASGGELFF
clone_size: many; v_call: TRBV6-1; d_call: -; j_call: TRBJ1-2; cdr3_nt: TGTGCCAGCAGTGAATTGGGCGGGGGCCGACGGGGCTATGGCTACACCTTC; cdr3_aa: CASSELGGGRRGYGYTF
clone_size: many; v_call: TRBV29-1; d_call: TRBD1; j_call: TRBJ1-6; cdr3_nt: TGCAGCGCCAGACAGGGGCCGGGTTCACCCCTCCACTTT; cdr3_aa: CSARQGPGSPLHF
clone_size: many; v_call: TRBV20-1; d_call: TRBD1; j_call: TRBJ2-3; cdr3_nt: TGCAGTGCTAGACGGGACAGGACCACAGATACGCAGTATTTT; cdr3_aa: CSARRDRTTDTQYF
clone_size: many; v_call: TRBV2; d_call: TRBD2; j_call: TRBJ2-3; cdr3_nt: TGTGCCAGCACAAGAGCGGGGGCCACAGATACGCAGTATTTT; cdr3_aa: CASTRAGATDTQYF
clone_size: few; v_call: TRBV6-5; d_call: -; j_call: TRBJ1-2; cdr3_nt: TGTGCCAGCAGGTCCAGAGCGACTAACTATGGCTACACCTTC; cdr3_aa: CASRSRATNYGYTF
clone_size: many; v_call: TRBV6-5; d_call: TRBD1; j_call: TRBJ1-1; cdr3_nt: TGTGCCAGCAGCCCTGGACAGGGGAACACTGAAGCTTTCTTT; cdr3_aa: CASSPGQGNTEAFF
clone_size: many; v_call: TRBV29-1; d_call: TRBD1; j_call: TRBJ2-3; cdr3_nt: TGCAGCACCACAGGGGGTAGCACAGATACGCAGTATTTT; cdr3_aa: CSTTGGSTDTQYF
clone_size: many; v_call: TRBV29-1; d_call: TRBD2; j_call: TRBJ2-3; cdr3_nt: TGCAGCGTTGAAGGGCGGGAGTCTAGCACAGATACGCAGTATTTT; cdr3_aa: CSVEGRESSTDTQYF
clone_size: -; v_call: TRBV11-2; d_call: -; j_call: TRBJ1-2; cdr3_nt: TGTGCCAGCAGCAGAGGATTAGGGGGGCACTATGGCTACACCTTC; cdr3_aa: CASSRGLGGHYGYTF
clone_size: many; v_call: TRBV6-6; d_call: -; j_call: TRBJ2-7; cdr3_nt: TGTGCCAGCAGTTACTCTTCCCATTCCCCCGAGCAGTACTTC; cdr3_aa: CASSYSSHSPEQYF
clone_size: few; v_call: TRBV5-1; d_call: TRBD1; j_call: TRBJ1-1; cdr3_nt: TGCGCCAGCAGCCCGCTAAGACAGGGGATCACTGAAGCTTTCTTT; cdr3_aa: CASSPLRQGITEAFF
clone_size: many; v_call: TRBV7-8; d_call: -; j_call: TRBJ2-1; cdr3_nt: TGTGCCAGCAGCCTTCGCCAGGGGGGCTACTACAATGAGCAGTTCTTC; cdr3_aa: CASSLRQGGYYNEQFF
clone_size: -; v_call: TRBV7-8; d_call: -; j_call: TRBJ1-2; cdr3_nt: TGTGCCAGCAGTACGGGAGCTCAAGCATATGGCTACACCTTC; cdr3_aa: CASSTGAQAYGYTF
clone_size: few; v_call: TRBV20-1; d_call: -; j_call: TRBJ1-1; cdr3_nt: TGCAGTGCGGCGGACGTTACCAGGGGTACCCAATTCGCTGAAGCTTTCTTT; cdr3_aa: CSAADVTRGTQFAEAFF
clone_size: many; v_call: TRBV12-3/TRBV12-4; d_call: -; j_call: TRBJ1-2; cdr3_nt: TGTGCCAGCAGCCGGGACACCTACTATGGCTACACCTTC; cdr3_aa: CASSRDTYYGYTF